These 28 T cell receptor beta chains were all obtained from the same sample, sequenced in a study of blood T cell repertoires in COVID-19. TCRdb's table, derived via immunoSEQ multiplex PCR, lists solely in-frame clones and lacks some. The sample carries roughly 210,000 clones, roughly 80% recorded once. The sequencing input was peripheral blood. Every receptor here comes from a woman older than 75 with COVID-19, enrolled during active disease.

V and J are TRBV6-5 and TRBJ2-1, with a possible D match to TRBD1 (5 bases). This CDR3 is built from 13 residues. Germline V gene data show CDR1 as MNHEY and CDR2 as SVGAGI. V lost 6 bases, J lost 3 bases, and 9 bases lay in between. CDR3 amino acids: CASRQDSYNEQFF. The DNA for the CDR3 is TGTGCCAGCAGGCAAGACAGCTACAATGAGCAGTTCTTC.

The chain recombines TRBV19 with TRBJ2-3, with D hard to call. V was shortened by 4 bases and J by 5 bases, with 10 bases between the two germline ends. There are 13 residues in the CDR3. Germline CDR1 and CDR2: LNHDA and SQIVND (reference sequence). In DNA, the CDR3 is TGTGCCAGTAGTAGCGGATTCGGAGATACGCAGTATTTT. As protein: CASSSGFGDTQYF.

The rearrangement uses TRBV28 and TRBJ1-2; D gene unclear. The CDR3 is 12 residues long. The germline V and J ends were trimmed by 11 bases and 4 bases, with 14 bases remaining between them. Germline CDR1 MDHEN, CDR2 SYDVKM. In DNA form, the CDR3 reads TGTGCCGAGGCCGGAGACTCCTATGGCTACACCTTC. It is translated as CAEAGDSYGYTF.

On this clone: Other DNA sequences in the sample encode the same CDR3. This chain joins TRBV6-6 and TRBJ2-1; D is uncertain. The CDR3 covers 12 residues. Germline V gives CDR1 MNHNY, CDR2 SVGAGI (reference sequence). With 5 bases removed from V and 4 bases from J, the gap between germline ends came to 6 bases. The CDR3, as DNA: TGTGCCAGCAGTCGTCCGTACAATGAGCAGTTCTTC. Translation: CASSRPYNEQFF.

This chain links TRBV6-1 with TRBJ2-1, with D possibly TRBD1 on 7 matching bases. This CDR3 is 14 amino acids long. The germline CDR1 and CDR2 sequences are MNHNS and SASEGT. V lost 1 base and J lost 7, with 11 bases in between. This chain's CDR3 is CASSEGQGGNEQFF. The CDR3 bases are TGTGCCAGCAGTGAAGGGCAGGGGGGAAATGAGCAGTTCTTC.

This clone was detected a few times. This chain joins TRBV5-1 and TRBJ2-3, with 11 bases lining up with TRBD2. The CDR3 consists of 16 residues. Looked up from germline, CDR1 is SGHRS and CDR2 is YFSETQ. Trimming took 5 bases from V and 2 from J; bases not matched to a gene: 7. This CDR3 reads CASRPLAGGNTDTQYF. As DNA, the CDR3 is TGCGCCAGCAGACCCCTAGCGGGGGGCAACACAGATACGCAGTATTTT.

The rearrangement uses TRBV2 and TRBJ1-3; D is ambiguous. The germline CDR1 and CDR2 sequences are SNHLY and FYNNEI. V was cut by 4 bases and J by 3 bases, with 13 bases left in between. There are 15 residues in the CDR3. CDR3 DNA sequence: TGTGCCAGCAGTGGGACTACTCGGGGTGGAAACACCATATATTTT. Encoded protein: CASSGTTRGGNTIYF.

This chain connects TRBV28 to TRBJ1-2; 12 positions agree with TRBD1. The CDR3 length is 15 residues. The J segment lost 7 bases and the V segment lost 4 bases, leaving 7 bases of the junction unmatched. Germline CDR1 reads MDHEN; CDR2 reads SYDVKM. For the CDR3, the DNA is TGTGCCAGCAGTTCATCCGGGACAGGGGGCCCTGGCTACACCTTC. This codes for CASSSSGTGGPGYTF.

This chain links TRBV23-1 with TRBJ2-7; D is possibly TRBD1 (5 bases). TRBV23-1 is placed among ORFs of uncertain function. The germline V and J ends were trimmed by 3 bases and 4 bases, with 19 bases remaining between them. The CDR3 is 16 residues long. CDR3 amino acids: CASSQVTAPGRYEQYV. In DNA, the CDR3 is TGCGCCAGCAGTCAGGTGACAGCTCCGGGTCGGTACGAGCAGTACGTC.

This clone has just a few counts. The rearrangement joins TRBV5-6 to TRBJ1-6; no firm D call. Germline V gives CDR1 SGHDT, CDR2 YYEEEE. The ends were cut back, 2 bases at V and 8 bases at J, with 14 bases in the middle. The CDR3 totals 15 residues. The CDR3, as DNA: TGTGCCAGCAGCTTTGGCCTCCCCGGGGATTCACCCCTCCACTTT. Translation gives CASSFGLPGDSPLHF.

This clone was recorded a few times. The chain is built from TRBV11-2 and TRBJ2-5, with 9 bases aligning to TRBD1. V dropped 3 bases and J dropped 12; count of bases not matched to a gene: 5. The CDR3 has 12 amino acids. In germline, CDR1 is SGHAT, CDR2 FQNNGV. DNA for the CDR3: TGTGCCAGCAGCTTTGGGTGGGACAGGGAGTACTTC. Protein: CASSFGWDREYF.

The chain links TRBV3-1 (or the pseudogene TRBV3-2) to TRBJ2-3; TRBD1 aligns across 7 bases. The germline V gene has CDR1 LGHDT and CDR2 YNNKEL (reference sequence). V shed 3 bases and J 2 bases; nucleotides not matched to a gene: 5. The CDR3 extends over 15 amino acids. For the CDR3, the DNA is TGTGCCAGCAGCCACTGGGACAGAGACACAGATACGCAGTATTTT. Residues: CASSHWDRDTDTQYF.

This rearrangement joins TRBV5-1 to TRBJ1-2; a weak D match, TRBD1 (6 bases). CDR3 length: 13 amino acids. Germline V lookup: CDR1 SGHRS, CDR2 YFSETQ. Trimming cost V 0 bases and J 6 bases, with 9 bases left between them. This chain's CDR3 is CASSLGRDNGYTF. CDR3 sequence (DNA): TGCGCCAGCAGCTTGGGACGGGACAATGGCTACACCTTC.

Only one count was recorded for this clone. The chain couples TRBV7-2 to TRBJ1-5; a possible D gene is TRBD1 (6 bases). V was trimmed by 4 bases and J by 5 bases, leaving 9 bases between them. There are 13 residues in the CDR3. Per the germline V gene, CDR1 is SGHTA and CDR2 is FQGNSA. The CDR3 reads CASSSQGYQPQHF. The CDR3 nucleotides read TGTGCCAGCAGCTCACAGGGCTATCAGCCCCAGCATTTT.

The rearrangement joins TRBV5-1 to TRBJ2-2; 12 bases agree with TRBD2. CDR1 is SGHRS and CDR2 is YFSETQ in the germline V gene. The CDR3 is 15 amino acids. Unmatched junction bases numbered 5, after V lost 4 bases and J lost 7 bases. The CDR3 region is CASSDQTSGGGELFF. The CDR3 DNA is TGCGCCAGCAGCGACCAGACTAGCGGGGGCGGGGAGCTGTTTTTT.

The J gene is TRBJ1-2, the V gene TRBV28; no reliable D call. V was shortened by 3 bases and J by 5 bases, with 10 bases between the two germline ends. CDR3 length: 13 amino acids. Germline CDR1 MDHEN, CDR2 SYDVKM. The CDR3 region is CASSLEDGYGYTF. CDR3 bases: TGTGCCAGCAGTTTGGAGGACGGATATGGCTACACCTTC.

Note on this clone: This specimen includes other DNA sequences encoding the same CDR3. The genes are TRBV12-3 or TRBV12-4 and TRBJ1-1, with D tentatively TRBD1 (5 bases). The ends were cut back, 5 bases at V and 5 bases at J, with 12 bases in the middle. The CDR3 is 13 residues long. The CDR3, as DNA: TGTGCCAGCAGTCTCGGGGGGGGGACTGAAGCTTTCTTT. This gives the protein CASSLGGGTEAFF.

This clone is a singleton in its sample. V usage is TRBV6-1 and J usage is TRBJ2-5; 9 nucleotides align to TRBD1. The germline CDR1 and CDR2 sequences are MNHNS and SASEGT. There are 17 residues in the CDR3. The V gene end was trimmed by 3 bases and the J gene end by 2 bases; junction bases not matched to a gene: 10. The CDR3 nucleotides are TGTGCCAGCAGTGACTTAGGACAGGGGATTGGGCAAGAGACCCAGTACTTC. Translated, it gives CASSDLGQGIGQETQYF.

The CDR3 here is CASSFRLATDTQYF. As DNA, the CDR3 is TGTGCCAGCAGCTTCCGACTAGCGACAGATACGCAGTATTTT. V usage is TRBV21-1 and J usage is TRBJ2-3; TRBD2 is the table's D call and was not checked against the DNA. TRBV21-1 is a pseudogene. The CDR3 runs to 14 residues.

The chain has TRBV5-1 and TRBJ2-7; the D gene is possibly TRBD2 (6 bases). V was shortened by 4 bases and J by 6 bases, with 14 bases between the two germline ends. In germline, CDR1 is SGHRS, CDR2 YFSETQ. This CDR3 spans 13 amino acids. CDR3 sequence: CASSTRDSSEQYF. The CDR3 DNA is TGCGCCAGCAGCACCCGGGACTCCAGCGAGCAGTACTTC.

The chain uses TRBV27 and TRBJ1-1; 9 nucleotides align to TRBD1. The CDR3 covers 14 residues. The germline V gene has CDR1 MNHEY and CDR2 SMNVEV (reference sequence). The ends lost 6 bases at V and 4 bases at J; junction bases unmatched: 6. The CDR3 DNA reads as TGTGCCAGCAGCCCGAGACAGGGGGGCACTGAAGCTTTCTTT. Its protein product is CASSPRQGGTEAFF.

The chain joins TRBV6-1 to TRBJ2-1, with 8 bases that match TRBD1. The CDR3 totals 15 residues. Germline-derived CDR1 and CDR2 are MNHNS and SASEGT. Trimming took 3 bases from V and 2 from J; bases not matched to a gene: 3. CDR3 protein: CASSDRGPAYNEQFF. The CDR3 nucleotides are TGTGCCAGCAGTGACAGGGGGCCGGCCTACAATGAGCAGTTCTTC.

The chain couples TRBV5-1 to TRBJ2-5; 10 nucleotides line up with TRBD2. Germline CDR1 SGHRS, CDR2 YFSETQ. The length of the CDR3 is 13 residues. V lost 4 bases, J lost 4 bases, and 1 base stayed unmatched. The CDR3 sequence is CASSIAGGETQYF. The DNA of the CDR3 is TGCGCCAGCAGCATAGCGGGGGGAGAGACCCAGTACTTC.

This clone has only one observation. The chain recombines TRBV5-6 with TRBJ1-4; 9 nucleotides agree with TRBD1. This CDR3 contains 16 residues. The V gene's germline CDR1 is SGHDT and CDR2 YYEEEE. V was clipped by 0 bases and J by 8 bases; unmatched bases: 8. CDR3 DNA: TGTGCCAGCAGCTTGGCGATACAGGGGGCCCCAGAAAAACTGTTTTTT. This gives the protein CASSLAIQGAPEKLFF.

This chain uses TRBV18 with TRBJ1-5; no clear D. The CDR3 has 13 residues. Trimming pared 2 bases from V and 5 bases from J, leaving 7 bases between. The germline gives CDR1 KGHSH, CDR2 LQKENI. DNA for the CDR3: TGTGCCAGCTCACCATCCCCCGATCAGCCCCAGCATTTT. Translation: CASSPSPDQPQHF.

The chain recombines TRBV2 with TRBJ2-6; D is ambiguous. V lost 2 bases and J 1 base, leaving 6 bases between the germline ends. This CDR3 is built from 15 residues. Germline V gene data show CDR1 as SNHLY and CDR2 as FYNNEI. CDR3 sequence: CASSERGSGANVLTF. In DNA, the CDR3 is TGTGCCAGCAGTGAACGAGGATCTGGGGCCAACGTCCTGACTTTC.

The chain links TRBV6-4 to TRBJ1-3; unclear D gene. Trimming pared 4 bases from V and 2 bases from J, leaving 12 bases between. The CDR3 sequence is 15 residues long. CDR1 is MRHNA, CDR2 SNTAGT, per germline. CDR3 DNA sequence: TGTGCCAGCAGTGGTTCAGCGGTCCCTGGAAACACCATATATTTT. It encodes CASSGSAVPGNTIYF.

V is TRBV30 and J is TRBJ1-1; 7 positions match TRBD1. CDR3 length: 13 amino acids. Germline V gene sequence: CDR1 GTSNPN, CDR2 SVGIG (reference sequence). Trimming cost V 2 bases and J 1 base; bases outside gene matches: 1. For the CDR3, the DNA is TGTGCCTGGAGTCGGACAGGGAACACTGAAGCTTTCTTT. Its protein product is CAWSRTGNTEAFF. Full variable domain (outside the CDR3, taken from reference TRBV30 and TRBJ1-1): SQTIHQWPATLVQPVGSPLSLECTVEGTSNPNLYWYRQAAGRGLQLLFYSVGIGQISSEVPQNLSASRPQDRQFILSSKKLLLSDSGFYLCAWSRTGNTEAFFGQGTRLTVV.